The next 10 T cell receptor beta chains were all read from a single sample in a study of T cell repertoires in Merkel cell carcinoma (dated by TCRdb to about 2019). Library preparation employed the immunoSEQ multiplex PCR assay. Drawn from immuneACCESS, this table holds only the in-frame rearrangements with V and J called that TCRdb kept. Clones are partly lost; checked studies trace under half to an unresolved V gene and leave the rest unexplained. The sample records around 14,000 clones, approximately 73% of which are singletons. 17% of the sample goes to the ten largest clones. The specimen was tumor tissue. The receptor source for this set is an adult with Merkel cell carcinoma.

The chain is built from TRBV10-3 and TRBJ2-6, with D maybe TRBD1 (6 bases). Germline V CDR1 and CDR2: ENHRY, SYGVKD. Trimming took off 6 bases at V and 4 bases at J, with 16 bases between the two ends. There are 16 residues in the CDR3. The CDR3 loop is CAISPWTVAGANVLTF. The DNA of the CDR3 is TGTGCCATCAGCCCATGGACAGTAGCCGGGGCCAACGTCCTGACTTTC.

The chain recombines TRBV5-1 with TRBJ1-4; 8 bases align to TRBD1. Germline V gene sequence: CDR1 SGHRS, CDR2 YFSETQ. CDR3 length: 18 residues. Trimming at V came to 4 bases and at J to 0 bases, leaving 11 bases not matched to a gene. CDR3 residues: CASSATGTGLATNEKLFF. CDR3 DNA sequence: TGCGCCAGCAGCGCGACAGGGACAGGACTTGCAACTAATGAAAAACTGTTTTTT.

The CDR3 nucleotides read TGTGCCAGCTCACCACTCAGGGCCACCGGGGAGCTGTTTTTT. This gives the protein CASSPLRATGELFF. J is TRBJ2-2 and V is TRBV18; D is possibly TRBD1 (5 bases). V was clipped by 1 base and J by 4 bases, with 7 bases between them. The length of the CDR3 is 14 residues. Per the germline V gene, CDR1 is KGHSH and CDR2 is LQKENI.

The chain employs TRBV24-1 and TRBJ2-7, with 7 bases matching TRBD2. V was pared by 6 bases and J by 2 bases, with 6 bases of the junction left unmatched. The germline CDR1 and CDR2 sequences are KGHDR and SFDVKD. This CDR3 spans 14 amino acids. CDR3 sequence: CATSRAGAPYEQYF. The CDR3 nucleotides read TGTGCCACCAGTAGGGCGGGAGCCCCCTACGAGCAGTACTTC.

A remark on this clone: This sample includes further DNA sequences coding for the same CDR3. The chain employs TRBV5-4 and TRBJ1-1; D unresolved. The CDR3 is 14 residues long. The V gene's germline CDR1 is SGHNT and CDR2 YYREEE (reference sequence). The V and J ends lost 3 bases and 0 bases respectively, with 9 bases between them. The CDR3 spells CASSSQNMNTEAFF. As DNA, the CDR3 is TGTGCCAGCAGCTCACAGAATATGAACACTGAAGCTTTCTTT.

V usage is TRBV3-1 (or the pseudogene TRBV3-2) and J usage is TRBJ2-1; D gene unclear. CDR3 length equals 13 residues. V lost 1 base and J 7 bases, leaving 8 bases between the germline ends. Per the germline V gene, CDR1 is LGHDT and CDR2 is YNNKEL (reference sequence). The CDR3 loop is CASSQVERNEQFF. The CDR3 coding sequence is TGTGCCAGCAGCCAAGTCGAGAGGAATGAGCAGTTCTTC.

The chain recombines TRBV7-2 with TRBJ1-5; D may be TRBD1 (6 bases). Trimming took 3 bases from V and 1 from J, leaving 13 bases between them. The germline V gene encodes CDR1 SGHTA and CDR2 FQGNSA. This CDR3 comprises 16 residues. This CDR3 is CASSFGGQYSNQPQHF. The CDR3 DNA reads TGTGCCAGCAGCTTCGGGGGGCAATACAGCAATCAGCCCCAGCATTTT.

The chain joins TRBV5-4 to TRBJ2-1, with 11 bases that match TRBD1. V gave up 0 bases and J gave up 7 bases; unmatched junction bases: 9. The CDR3 contains 17 residues. Germline lookup yields CDR1 SGHNT and CDR2 YYREEE (reference sequence). CDR3 residues: CASSLGWGDRGFNEQFF. The CDR3 nucleotides are TGTGCCAGCAGCTTGGGTTGGGGGGACAGGGGGTTTAATGAGCAGTTCTTC.

The V gene is TRBV7-9, the J gene TRBJ1-2, with D perhaps TRBD1 (5 bases). Trimming left V 5 bases short and J 7 bases short, with 8 bases between. This CDR3 comprises 11 residues. Per germline, CDR1 SEHNR and CDR2 FQNEAQ (reference sequence). The CDR3, as DNA: TGTGCCAGCAGCCTCGACAGTGGCTACACCTTC. Protein: CASSLDSGYTF.

This chain links TRBV7-2 with TRBJ1-5; 12 nucleotides match TRBD1. The CDR3 is 15 amino acids. Germline-derived CDR1 and CDR2 are SGHTA and FQGNSA. The V segment lost 5 bases and the J segment 6 bases; nucleotides outside the gene matches: 5. CDR3 nucleotides: TGTGCCAGCAGCCAGGGGGACAGGGGGCTTCAGCCCCAGCATTTT. This sequence encodes CASSQGDRGLQPQHF.